The rows below give T cell receptor beta chains drawn from one sample of a study of blood T cell repertoires in COVID-19. Generated by immunoSEQ multiplex PCR, the TCRdb table keeps only in-frame clones and is missing some. The sample has 210,000 or so clones; about 83% are singletons. Sequenced: peripheral blood. These receptors were collected from a woman in her twenties or thirties with COVID-19, enrolled during active disease. The CDR3 runs from the conserved cysteine through the conserved F or W. D genes are given only for firm matches. Clone size is not always given. Where it is, it says once, few, many or a class for expanded clones.

once . TRBJ1-1 TRBV18 13 TGTGCCAGCTCCCTACGACAGGATTATGAAGCTTTCTTT CASSLRQDYEAFF
few TRBD1 TRBJ1-5 TRBV19 16 TGTGCCAGTAGTATAAGGCAGGTAGGGGGCGTTCAGCCCCAGCATTTT CASSIRQVGGVQPQHF
. TRBD1 TRBJ1-3 TRBV9 13 TGTGCCAGCAGCGCGGGACAGGGAAACACCATATATTTT CASSAGQGNTIYF
. TRBD1 TRBJ2-2 TRBV6-5 14 TGTGCCAGCACCGAGGGGGCTTACACCGGGGAGCTGTTTTTT CASTEGAYTGELFF
. TRBD1 TRBJ2-4 TRBV30 12 TGTGCCTGTCTGGAGACAGGGCGGATTCAGTACTTC CACLETGRIQYF
. . TRBJ2-2 TRBV24-1 14 TGTGCCACCAGTAAGGACAGCCCGACCGGGGAGCTGTTTTTT CATSKDSPTGELFF
. . TRBJ2-2 TRBV30 14 TGTGCCTGGAGTGTACTAGGGTACACCGGGGAGCTGTTTTTT CAWSVLGYTGELFF
. TRBD1 TRBJ2-3 TRBV6-2/TRBV6-3 14 TGTGCCAGCAGTCTCGGACAGGGGCATTTTACGCAGTATTTT CASSLGQGHFTQYF
. TRBD2 TRBJ2-3 TRBV24-1 16 TGTGCCACCAGTGGTGGGACTAGCGCCAGCACAGATACGCAGTATTTT CATSGGTSASTDTQYF
few . TRBJ1-1 TRBV13 14 TGTGCCAGCAGCTTAGGAGGCACTACCACTGAAGCTTTCTTT CASSLGGTTTEAFF
. TRBD1 TRBJ1-4 TRBV18 15 TGTGCCAGCTCACCCCGGACAGGGAGGGACGAAAAACTGTTTTTT CASSPRTGRDEKLFF
. . TRBJ1-1 TRBV7-6 17 TGTGCCAGCAGCTTAGCTCCGGGCGGGAACATGAACACTGAAGCTTTCTTT CASSLAPGGNMNTEAFF
. . TRBJ1-1 TRBV15 13 TGTGCCACCAGCAGAGTAGTCGGGACTGGGGCTTTCTTT CATSRVVGTGAFF
. . TRBJ2-3 TRBV7-2 15 TGTGCCAGCAGCTCCATTGGGGCGCGTGGAGATACGCAGTATTTT CASSSIGARGDTQYF
. . TRBJ2-3 TRBV11-3 14 TGTGCCAGCAGCTTAGAACAGGGAACAGATACGCAGTATTTT CASSLEQGTDTQYF
. . TRBJ1-4 TRBV10-3 15 TGTGCCATCAAGGGTTCGGGACAACAGAATGAAAAACTGTTTTTT CAIKGSGQQNEKLFF
. . TRBJ2-4 TRBV4-3 13 TGCGCCAGCAGCCAAGACGGTGGAAACATTCAGTACTTC CASSQDGGNIQYF
. . TRBJ2-1 TRBV7-2 13 TGTGCCAGCAGCTTTATCTCCTACAATGAGCAGTTCTTC CASSFISYNEQFF
. TRBD1 TRBJ1-2 TRBV25-1 16 TGTGCCAGCAGTGAACCCGGGACAGGGGGAGACTATGGCTACACCTTC CASSEPGTGGDYGYTF
. . TRBJ1-1 TRBV15 14 TGTGCCACCAGCAGAGACAGGATGAACACTGAAGCTTTCTTT CATSRDRMNTEAFF
. . TRBJ2-4 TRBV2 13 TGTGCCAGCAGTCAGGGGTCTGCCAACATTCAGTACTTC CASSQGSANIQYF
. . TRBJ1-4 TRBV19 15 TGTGCCAGTAGTATGGGGGGGCATCAAGGTGAAAAACTGTTTTTT CASSMGGHQGEKLFF
medium-sized TRBD1 TRBJ1-2 TRBV28 16 TGTGCCAGCAGTTTATTATTCAGCAGGGGGCGGGGTGGCTACACCTTC CASSLLFSRGRGGYTF